The clone carrying this T cell receptor beta chain appeared a few times. Its cognate antigen is unknown. This table comes from immunoSEQ multiplex PCR, and its TCRdb copy is limited to in-frame clones, with some not included. The sample has around 5,400 clones; approximately 62% are singletons. All patients had early-stage hepatocellular carcinoma and were untreated before surgical resection. The data were obtained in a study of intratumoral heterogeneity in liver cancer. Across the whole study: The median patient age was approximately 58 years, and most were male. Whole-study results and caveats: A noted limitation was under-sampling of tumor-infiltrating lymphocytes.

Per the germline V gene, CDR1 is LGHDT and CDR2 is YNNKEL (reference sequence). The CDR3 covers 14 residues. V was clipped by 0 bases and J by 7 bases, with 12 bases between them. The sample was tumor-adjacent normal tissue, taken before any cancer treatment. The chain links TRBV3-1 (or the pseudogene TRBV3-2) to TRBJ1-2, with D tentatively TRBD1 (5 bases). The sequence derives from a man between 70 and 80 years old with hepatocellular carcinoma. CDR3 loop: CASSQEGGYSGYTF. CDR3 nucleotide sequence: TGTGCCAGCAGCCAAGAGGGGGGGTACTCTGGCTACACCTTC.